This T cell receptor beta chain was recorded in a study of shared clonotypes between healthy human individuals. The CDR3 contains 14 residues. V was clipped by 0 bases and J by 5 bases, with 10 bases between them. The germline gives CDR1 MNHEY, CDR2 SVGAGI. Comment on this clone: Other nucleotide sequences from this sample produce the same CDR3.

It was CD45RO-negative cells, positively selected for CCR7, that made up naive CD8 cells, with terminally differentiated effector memory CD45RA+ cells excluded. The method was immunoSEQ multiplex PCR; TCRdb's version includes in-frame clones alone and lacks a portion of them. The data contain about 1,800,000 clones, about 95% of them singletons. Material for sequencing was naive CD8+ T cells sorted from blood. The rearrangement uses TRBV6-5 and TRBJ1-1, with a tentative D call TRBD1 (6 bases). This TCR was sampled from a young man in good health. The CDR3 reads CASSYSRGHTEAFF. CDR3 coding DNA: TGTGCCAGCAGTTACTCTCGGGGGCATACTGAAGCTTTCTTT.